This T cell receptor beta chain was recorded in a study of radiotherapy plus CTLA-4 blockade in lung cancer. Study outcomes and limitations: Radiotherapy with ipilimumab was followed by blood expansion of tumor-derived clones.

Chemo-refractory metastatic non-small-cell lung cancer patients received focal radiation with ipilimumab CTLA-4 blockade. Data came from immunoSEQ multiplex PCR; TCRdb stores just in-frame clones and leaves some out. The top ten clones hold less than 4% of a sample with approximately 83,000 clones, around 81% of them seen once. Notes on this clone: Its antigen is as yet unknown.

The CDR3 contains 15 residues. From germline, CDR1 is LGHNA and CDR2 YNFKEQ. V lost 0 bases, J lost 2 bases, and 8 bases lay in between. The TCR comes from a human donor with non-small cell lung cancer who had a partial response to radiotherapy plus ipilimumab. Some clones in this sample may be carry-over from other donors' samples. The chain employs TRBV4-2 and TRBJ1-5; maybe TRBD1 (6 bases). Here the sequenced sample was peripheral blood, taken from a patient treated with radiotherapy plus ipilimumab. In DNA form, the CDR3 reads TGTGCCAGCAGCCAAGATAGACAGGGCAATCAGCCCCAGCATTTT. It yields the protein CASSQDRQGNQPQHF.